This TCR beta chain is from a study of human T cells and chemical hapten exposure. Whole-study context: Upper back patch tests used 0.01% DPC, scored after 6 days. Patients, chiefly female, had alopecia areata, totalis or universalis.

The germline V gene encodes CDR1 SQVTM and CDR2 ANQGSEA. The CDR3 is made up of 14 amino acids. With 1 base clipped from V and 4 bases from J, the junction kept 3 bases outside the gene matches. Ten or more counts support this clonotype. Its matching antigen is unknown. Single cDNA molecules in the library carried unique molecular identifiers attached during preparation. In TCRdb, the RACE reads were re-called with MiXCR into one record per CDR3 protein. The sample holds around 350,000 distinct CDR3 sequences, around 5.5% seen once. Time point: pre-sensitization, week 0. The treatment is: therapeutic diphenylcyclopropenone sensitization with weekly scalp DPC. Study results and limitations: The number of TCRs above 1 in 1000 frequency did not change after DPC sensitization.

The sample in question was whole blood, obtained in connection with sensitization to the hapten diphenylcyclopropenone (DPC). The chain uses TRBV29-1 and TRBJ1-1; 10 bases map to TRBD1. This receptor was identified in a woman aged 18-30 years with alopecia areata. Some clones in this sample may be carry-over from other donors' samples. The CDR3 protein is CSVEGGQGLTEAFF. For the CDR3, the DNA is TGCAGCGTTGAAGGGGGACAGGGGCTCACTGAAGCTTTCTTT.